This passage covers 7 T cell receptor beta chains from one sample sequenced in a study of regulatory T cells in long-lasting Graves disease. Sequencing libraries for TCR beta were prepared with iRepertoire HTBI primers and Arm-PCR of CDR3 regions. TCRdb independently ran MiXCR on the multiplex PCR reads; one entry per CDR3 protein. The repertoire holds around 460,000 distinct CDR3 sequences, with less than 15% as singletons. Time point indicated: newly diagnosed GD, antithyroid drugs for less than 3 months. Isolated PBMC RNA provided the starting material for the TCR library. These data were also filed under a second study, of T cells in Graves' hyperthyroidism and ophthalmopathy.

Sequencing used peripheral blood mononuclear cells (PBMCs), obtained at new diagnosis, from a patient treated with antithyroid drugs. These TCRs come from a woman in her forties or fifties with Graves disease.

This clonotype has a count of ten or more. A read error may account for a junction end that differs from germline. This CDR3 is CASSSGTSTDTQYF. The CDR3 bases are TGTGCCAGCAGTTCGGGGACGAGCACAGATACGCAGTATTTT. The chain couples TRBV5-1 to TRBJ2-3; D is perhaps TRBD1 or TRBD2 (5 bases each). From germline, CDR1 is SGHRS and CDR2 YFSETQ. This CDR3 has 14 residues.

CDR3 bases: TGCAGCGTCTCAGGGTCTGTTGGAAACACCATATATTTT. Translating it yields CSVSGSVGNTIYF. V gene TRBV29-1 combines with J gene TRBJ1-3; TRBD1 might be the D (5 bases). The CDR3 totals 13 residues. CDR1 is SQVTM and CDR2 is ANQGSEA in the germline V gene. V was pared by 6 bases and J by 3 bases, with 12 bases between.

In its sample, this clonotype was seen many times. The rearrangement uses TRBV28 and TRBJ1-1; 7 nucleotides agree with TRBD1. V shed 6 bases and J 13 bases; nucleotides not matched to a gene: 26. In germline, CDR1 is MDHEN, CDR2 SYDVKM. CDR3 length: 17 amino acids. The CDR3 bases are TGTGCCAGCAGACAGACAACAGGGGTCGTACTACCTACGTTTGGTTTCTTT. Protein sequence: CASRQTTGVVLPTFGFF.

The CDR3 spells CASTPGGEGPRNEQFF. The CDR3 nucleotides are TGTGCCAGCACCCCGGGGGGGGAAGGGCCGAGGAATGAGCAGTTCTTC. The rearrangement links TRBV6-1 to TRBJ2-1; 8 positions agree with TRBD2. The CDR3 extends over 16 amino acids. Losses at the gene ends were 7 bases for V and 7 bases for J; bases not matched to a gene: 15. Germline V gives CDR1 MNHNS, CDR2 SASEGT.

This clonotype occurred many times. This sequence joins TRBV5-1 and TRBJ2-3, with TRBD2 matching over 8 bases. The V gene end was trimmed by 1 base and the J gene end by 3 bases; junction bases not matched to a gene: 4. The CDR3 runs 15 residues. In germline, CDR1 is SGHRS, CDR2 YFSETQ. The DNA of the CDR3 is TGCGCCAGCAGCTTGAATAGCGGGATGACAGATACGCAGTATTTT. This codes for CASSLNSGMTDTQYF.

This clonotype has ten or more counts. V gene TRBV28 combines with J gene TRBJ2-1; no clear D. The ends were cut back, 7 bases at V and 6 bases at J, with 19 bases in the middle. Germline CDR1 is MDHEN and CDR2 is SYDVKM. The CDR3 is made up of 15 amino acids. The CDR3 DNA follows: TGTGCCAGCACCCCCTTGAAGTGGGCCGTCAATGAGCAGTTCTTC. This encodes CASTPLKWAVNEQFF.

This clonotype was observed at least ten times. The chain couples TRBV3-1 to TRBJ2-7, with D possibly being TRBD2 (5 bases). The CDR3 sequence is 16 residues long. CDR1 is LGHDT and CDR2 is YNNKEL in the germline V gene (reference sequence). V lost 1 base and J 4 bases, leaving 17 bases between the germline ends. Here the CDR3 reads CASSQGIVGALYEQYF. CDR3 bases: TGTGCCAGCAGCCAAGGAATTGTGGGAGCGCTTTACGAGCAGTACTTC.